Following are 11 T cell receptor beta chains from one sample sequenced in a study of blood T cells in healthy people across ages. With a J-beta primer mix and a sample-barcoded 5' primer, a second PCR ran about 7 to 12 cycles. MiXCR was run by TCRdb on the 5' RACE reads, yielding one entry per CDR3 protein. The sample comprises roughly 1.5 million distinct CDR3 sequences, 40% to 45% of which are singletons, and about 4% rests with the top ten. Material: blood. The receptors here all came from a woman aged 18-29 years in good health.

The CDR3 loop is CASNPGTTGELFF. CDR3 sequence (DNA): TGTGCCAGCAACCCAGGGACCACCGGGGAGCTGTTTTTT. The rearrangement joins TRBV6-2 or TRBV6-3 to TRBJ2-2; D may be TRBD1 or TRBD2 (5 bases each). Germline V gives CDR1 MNHEY, CDR2 SVGEGT. The length of the CDR3 is 13 residues. V shed 7 bases and J shed 4 bases, with 10 bases lying between them.

This clonotype was observed a handful of times. V usage is TRBV12-5 and J usage is TRBJ2-3; 8 bases are a match to TRBD2. The CDR3 is 15 amino acids. V trimming: 6 bases; J trimming: 6 bases; junction bases outside the gene matches: 11. Germline V gene data show CDR1 as LGHNT and CDR2 as FRNRAP. The CDR3 region has the DNA TGTGCTAGTGGCCCTCCCGGGGGGGCCGTGGATACGCAGTATTTT. Residues: CASGPPGGAVDTQYF.

The chain couples TRBV29-1 to TRBJ2-7; 13 bases match TRBD2. This CDR3 is built from 14 residues. The junction had 9 bases not matched to a gene; V was cut back by 6 bases and J by 7 bases. The germline gives CDR1 SQVTM, CDR2 ANQGSEA. The CDR3 nucleotides read TGCAGCGTGGAGACTAGCGGGAGGCTAAATGAGCAGTACTTC. This translates into CSVETSGRLNEQYF.

The sample holds a few counts of this clonotype. The chain uses TRBV28 and TRBJ2-5, with D perhaps TRBD1 (6 bases). The CDR3 runs to 15 residues. Deletions cut 2 bases from V and 5 bases from J, with 15 bases between. Per germline, CDR1 MDHEN and CDR2 SYDVKM. The CDR3, as DNA: TGTGCCAGCAGTTTAAACAGGGTAGTAGGGGAGACCCAGTACTTC. As protein: CASSLNRVVGETQYF.

This clonotype was seen a few times. One junction end does not reproduce the germline sequence, and a read error may be involved. The rearrangement links TRBV7-2 to TRBJ2-1, with 8 bases aligning to TRBD2. CDR1 is SGHTA, CDR2 FQGNSA, per germline. This CDR3 region has 15 residues. The CDR3 sequence is CASSLWGLETSEPFF. In DNA form, the CDR3 reads TGTGCCAGCAGCTTATGGGGGCTAGAGACTAGCGAGCCGTTCTTC.

V gene TRBV29-1 combines with J gene TRBJ2-3; D call uncertain. The V end lost 6 bases, the J end lost 0 bases, and 25 bases lay between the germline ends. From germline, CDR1 is SQVTM and CDR2 ANQGSEA. This CDR3 has 18 residues. The CDR3 protein is CSVHSAWAQTYSTDTQYF. The CDR3 DNA is TGCAGCGTCCATTCTGCTTGGGCGCAAACATATAGCACAGATACGCAGTATTTT.

This clonotype appeared a few times. Here the CDR3 DNA reads TGCAGTGCCGAGACTAGCGGGAGGGTACAGGGTGAGCAGTTCTTC. It codes for CSAETSGRVQGEQFF. The chain is built from TRBV20-1 and TRBJ2-1, with 14 bases matching TRBD2. With 6 bases clipped from V and 9 bases from J, the junction kept 10 bases outside the gene matches. CDR3 size: 15 residues. CDR1 and CDR2 (germline): DFQATT, SNEGSKA (reference sequence).

About this clonotype: The junction differs from germline at one of its ends, possibly a read error. The chain employs TRBV6-5 and TRBJ2-3; TRBD2 might be the D (7 bases). The CDR3 sequence is 15 residues long. Germline CDR1 reads MNHEY; CDR2 reads SVGAGI. The CDR3 is CTSTKGGRGTDTQYF. CDR3 sequence (DNA): TGTACCAGCACCAAAGGGGGGAGGGGTACAGATACGCAGTATTTT.

This clonotype was detected only a few times. In DNA, the CDR3 is TGTGCCAGCTCACCAGATACGGGGGTAGCCAAAAACATTCAGTACTTC. This encodes CASSPDTGVAKNIQYF. V is TRBV18 and J is TRBJ2-4; possibly TRBD2 for D (6 bases). CDR3 length: 16 residues. The germline V gene has CDR1 KGHSH and CDR2 LQKENI. V was trimmed by 2 bases and J by 0 bases, leaving 11 bases between them.

The chain carries TRBV12-3 or TRBV12-4 and TRBJ1-2; no definite D call. Trimming cost V 5 bases and J 4 bases, with 8 bases left between them. This CDR3 comprises 12 residues. CDR3 region: CASSPTFYGYTF. For the CDR3, the DNA is TGTGCCAGCAGTCCTACATTCTATGGCTACACCTTC.

The chain has TRBV6-5 and TRBJ2-4; 12 nucleotides match TRBD1. This CDR3 contains 16 residues. Per germline, CDR1 MNHEY and CDR2 SVGAGI. Losses at the gene ends were 0 bases for V and 8 bases for J; bases not matched to a gene: 5. The CDR3 sequence: CASSYSRDRGQDIQYF. The CDR3, as DNA: TGTGCCAGCAGTTACTCCAGGGACAGGGGGCAGGACATTCAGTACTTC.